These T cell receptor beta chains were read from a single sample in a study of blood T cell repertoires in COVID-19. Clones were read by immunoSEQ multiplex PCR, and TCRdb kept only the in-frame ones, dropping some. The sample carries a few hundred thousand clones, 89% recorded once. The sample comprised peripheral blood. All receptors derive from a woman aged 55-70 years with COVID-19, enrolled during active disease. Both conserved end residues are trimmed from each CDR3. The order of the fields is V gene, CDR3 protein.

TRBV4-1,ASSPQAPSYNEQF
TRBV6-4,ASSSQTGSNTGELF
TRBV3-1/TRBV3-2,ASSHGFGLAGYNEQF
TRBV5-6,ASSFRGTRNTGELF
TRBV5-8,ASSPEQGRYEKLF
TRBV30,AWRNHRGHTGELF
TRBV19,ASSRDRGVEEQY
TRBV2,ASRVETEAF
TRBV29-1,SVERGDTAYGYT
TRBV7-9,ASSFGVSKYYGYT
TRBV10-3,AISQGQSGAAF
TRBV6-1,ASSESGRRKAF
TRBV3-1/TRBV3-2,ASSPRGIYGYT
TRBV14,ASSHGTGVSPLH
TRBV5-1,ASSRGRMNTEAF
TRBV18,ASLDSSYNEQF
TRBV6-1,ASSEIRGNTGELF
TRBV5-6,ASSLQGLVSGYT
TRBV5-1,ASSWGLSGGLETQY
TRBV2,ASSFQGSYTDTQY
TRBV27,ASSLSRQAVSYGYT
TRBV12-5,ASGFGTGDTDTQY
TRBV6-6,ASSYADEQY
TRBV6-5,ATAPGQLNTEAF
TRBV5-1,ASRRDRGAYYGYT
TRBV13,ASSKLAGKDTQY
TRBV20-1,SARSNQPQH
TRBV28,ASSPGLAGEYNEQF
TRBV20-1,SASPLWEGQPQH
TRBV11-2,ASSRMGQGSTQF
TRBV28,ASSLRLAGGPYNEQF
TRBV19,ASSRTGYSNQPQH
TRBV29-1,SGQGSSETQY
TRBV5-1,ASSSSGQKNSGNTIY
TRBV6-5,ASREGLLNTEAF
TRBV6-5,ASRDNRGSPLH
TRBV15,ATSRQGVGYGYT
TRBV3-1/TRBV3-2,ASSQDFDRALGTEAF
TRBV4-1,ASSQEQGTVSNQPQH
TRBV2,ASSAGTGVYEQY
TRBV6-5,ASAPGGVNTDTQY
TRBV25-1,ASSRGTANTEAF
TRBV18,ASSLTGDYEQY
TRBV7-9,ASSYGTTSGNTIY
TRBV9,ASSEGQGSKHTQY
TRBV5-1,ASSGTGQNTGELF
TRBV6-5,ASSYSGTGVNEQF
TRBV29-1,SVLTATNTGELF
TRBV2,ASSEAGTRRGYT
TRBV28,ASSSSGGSRKKLF
TRBV14,ASSQESGYPYEQY
TRBV7-3,ASSLNGQGETQY
TRBV5-1,ASSPVPHYGYT
TRBV7-3,ASSSRGGLLI
TRBV4-2,ASSQSGTSGGYNEQF